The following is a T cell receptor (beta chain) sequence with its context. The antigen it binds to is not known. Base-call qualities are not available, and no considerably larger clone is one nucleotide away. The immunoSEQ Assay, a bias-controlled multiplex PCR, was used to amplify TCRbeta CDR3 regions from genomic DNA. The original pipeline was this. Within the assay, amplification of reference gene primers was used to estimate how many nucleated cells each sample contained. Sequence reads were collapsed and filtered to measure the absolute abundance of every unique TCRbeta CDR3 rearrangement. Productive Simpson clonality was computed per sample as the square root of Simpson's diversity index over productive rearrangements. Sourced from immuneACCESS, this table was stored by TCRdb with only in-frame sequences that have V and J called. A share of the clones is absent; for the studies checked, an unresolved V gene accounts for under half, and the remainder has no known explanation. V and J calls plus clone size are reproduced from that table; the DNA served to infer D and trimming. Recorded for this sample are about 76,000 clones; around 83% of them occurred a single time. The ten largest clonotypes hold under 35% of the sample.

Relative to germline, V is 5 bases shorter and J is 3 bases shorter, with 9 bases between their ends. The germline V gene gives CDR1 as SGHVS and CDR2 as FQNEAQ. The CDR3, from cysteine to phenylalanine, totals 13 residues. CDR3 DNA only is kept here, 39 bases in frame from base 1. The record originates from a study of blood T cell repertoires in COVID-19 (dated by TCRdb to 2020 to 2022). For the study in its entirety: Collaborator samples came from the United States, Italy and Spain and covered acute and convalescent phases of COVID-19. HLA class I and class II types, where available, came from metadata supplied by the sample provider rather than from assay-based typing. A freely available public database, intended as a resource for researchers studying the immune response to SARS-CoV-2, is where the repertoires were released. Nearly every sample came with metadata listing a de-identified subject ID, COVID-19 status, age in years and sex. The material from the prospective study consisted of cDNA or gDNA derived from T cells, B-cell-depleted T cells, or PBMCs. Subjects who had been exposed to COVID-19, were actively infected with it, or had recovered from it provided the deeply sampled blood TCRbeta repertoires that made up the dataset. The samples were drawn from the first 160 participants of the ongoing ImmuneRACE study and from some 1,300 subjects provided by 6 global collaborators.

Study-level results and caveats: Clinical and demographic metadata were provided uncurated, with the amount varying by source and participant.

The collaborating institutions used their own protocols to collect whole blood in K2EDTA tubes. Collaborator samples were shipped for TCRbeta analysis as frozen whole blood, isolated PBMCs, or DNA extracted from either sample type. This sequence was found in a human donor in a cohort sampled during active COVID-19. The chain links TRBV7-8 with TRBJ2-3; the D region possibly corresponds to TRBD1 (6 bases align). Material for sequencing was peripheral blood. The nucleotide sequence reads TGTGCCAGCAGCATACAGGGTACAGATACGCAGTATTTT. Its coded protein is CASSIQGTDTQYF.